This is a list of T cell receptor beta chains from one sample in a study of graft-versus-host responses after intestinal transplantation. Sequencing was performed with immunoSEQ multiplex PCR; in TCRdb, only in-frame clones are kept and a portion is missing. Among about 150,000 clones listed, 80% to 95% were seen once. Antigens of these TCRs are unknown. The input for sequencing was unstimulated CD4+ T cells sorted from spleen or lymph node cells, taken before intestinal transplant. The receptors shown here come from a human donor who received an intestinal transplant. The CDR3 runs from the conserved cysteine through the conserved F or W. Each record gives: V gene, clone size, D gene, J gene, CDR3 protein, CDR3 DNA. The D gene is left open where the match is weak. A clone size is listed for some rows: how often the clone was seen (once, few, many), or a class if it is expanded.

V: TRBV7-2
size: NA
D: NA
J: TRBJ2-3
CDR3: CASTVVGASDTQYF
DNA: TGTGCCAGCACGGTCGTCGGGGCGTCGGATACGCAGTACTTT

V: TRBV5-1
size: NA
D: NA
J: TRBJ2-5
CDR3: CASSHTSGSREETQYF
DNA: TGCGCCAGCAGTCATACATCGGGAAGTCGGGAGGAGACCCAGTACTTC

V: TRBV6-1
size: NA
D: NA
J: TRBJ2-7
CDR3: CASSENFDEQYF
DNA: TGTGCCAGCAGTGAAAACTTCGACGAGCAGTACTTC

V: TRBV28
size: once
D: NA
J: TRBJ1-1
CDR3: CASSPLGGALNTEAFF
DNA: TGTGCCAGCAGCCCTTTGGGGGGGGCATTGAACACTGAAGCTTTCTTT

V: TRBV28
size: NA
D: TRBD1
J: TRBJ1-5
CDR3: CASRQTGAYQPQHF
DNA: TGTGCCAGCAGACAGACAGGGGCCTATCAGCCCCAGCATTTT

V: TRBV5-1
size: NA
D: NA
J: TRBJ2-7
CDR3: CASSTGQYEQYF
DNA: TGCGCCAGCAGCACCGGACAGTACGAGCAGTACTTC

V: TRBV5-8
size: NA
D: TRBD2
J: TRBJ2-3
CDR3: CASSRALAGGYSDTQYF
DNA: TGTGCCAGCAGTCGAGCACTAGCGGGAGGTTACTCAGATACGCAGTATTTT

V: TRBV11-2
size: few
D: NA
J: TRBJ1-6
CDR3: CASSLRNSPLHF
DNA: TGTGCCAGCAGCTTGAGGAATTCACCCCTCCACTTT

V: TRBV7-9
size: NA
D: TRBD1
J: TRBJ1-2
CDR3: CASRGGQGLNYGYTF
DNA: TGTGCCAGCAGGGGCGGACAGGGACTTAACTATGGCTACACCTTC

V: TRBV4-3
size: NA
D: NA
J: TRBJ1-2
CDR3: CASSQGEQVGNYGYTF
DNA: TGCGCCAGCAGCCAAGGTGAACAGGTTGGGAACTATGGCTACACCTTC

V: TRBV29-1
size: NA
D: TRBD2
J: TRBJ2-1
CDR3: CSVATSGSNEQFF
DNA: TGCAGCGTTGCTACTAGCGGGAGCAATGAGCAGTTCTTC

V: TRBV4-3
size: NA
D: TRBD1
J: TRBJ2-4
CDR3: CASSQSDRAPKNIQYF
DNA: TGCGCCAGCAGCCAATCGGACAGGGCTCCCAAAAACATTCAGTACTTC

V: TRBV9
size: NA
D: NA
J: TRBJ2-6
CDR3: CASSSKPQSGPGSGANVLTF
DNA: TGTGCCAGCAGCTCTAAACCCCAGAGCGGGCCCGGCTCTGGGGCCAACGTCCTGACTTTC

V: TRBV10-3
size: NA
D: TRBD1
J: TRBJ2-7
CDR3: CAISDLGQLTYEQYF
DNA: TGTGCCATCAGTGACCTGGGACAGTTGACCTACGAGCAGTACTTC

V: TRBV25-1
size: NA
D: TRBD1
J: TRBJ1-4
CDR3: CASSELRDSDEKLFF
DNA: TGTGCCAGCAGTGAATTAAGGGACAGCGATGAAAAACTGTTTTTT

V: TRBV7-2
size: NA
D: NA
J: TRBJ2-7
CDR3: CASSATSYEQYF
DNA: TGTGCCAGCAGCGCAACCTCCTACGAGCAGTACTTC

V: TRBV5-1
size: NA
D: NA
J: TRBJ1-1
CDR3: CASSFRGPERNTEAFF
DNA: TGCGCCAGCAGCTTCAGGGGCCCCGAACGGAACACTGAAGCTTTCTTT

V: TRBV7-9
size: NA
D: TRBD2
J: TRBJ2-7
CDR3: CASSGTSGDYEQYF
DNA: TGTGCCAGCAGTGGGACTAGCGGGGACTACGAGCAGTACTTC

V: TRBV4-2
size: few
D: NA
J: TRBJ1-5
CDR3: CASSQVKTGYSNQPQHF
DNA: TGTGCCAGCAGCCAGGTAAAGACGGGTTATAGCAATCAGCCCCAGCATTTT

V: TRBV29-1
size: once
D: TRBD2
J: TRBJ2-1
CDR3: CSVEAPPLAGGNEQFF
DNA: TGCAGCGTTGAAGCCCCCCCTCTAGCGGGGGGCAATGAGCAGTTCTTC

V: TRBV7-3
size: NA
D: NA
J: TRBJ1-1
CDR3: CASSPDRFMNTEAFF
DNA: TGTGCCAGCAGTCCTGATCGATTCATGAACACTGAAGCTTTCTTT

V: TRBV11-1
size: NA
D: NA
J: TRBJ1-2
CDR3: CASSFSGGVQRGYTF
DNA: TGTGCCAGCAGCTTTTCTGGAGGGGTACAGAGAGGCTACACCTTC

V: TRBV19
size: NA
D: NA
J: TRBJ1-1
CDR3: CASRTPSEAFF
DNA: TGTGCCAGTAGGACCCCGAGTGAAGCTTTCTTT

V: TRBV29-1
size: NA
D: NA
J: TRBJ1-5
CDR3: CSVETGGNQPQHF
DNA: TGCAGCGTTGAAACCGGGGGCAATCAGCCCCAGCATTTT

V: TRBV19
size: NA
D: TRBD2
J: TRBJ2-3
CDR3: CASSIGTSGMGGTQYF
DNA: TGTGCCAGTAGTATCGGGACTAGCGGGATGGGCGGTACGCAGTATTTT